Shown below are 26 T cell receptor beta chains from a single sample sequenced in a study of T cell responses to AZD1222 COVID-19 vaccine. Using immunoSEQ multiplex PCR, the repertoire was profiled, and TCRdb retains in-frame clones only, with some absent. The table lists 150,000 or so clones, 80% to 90% of them singletons. Sample: peripheral blood, taken on day 0 of AZD1222 vaccination. These receptors were obtained from an adult in good health.

The genes are TRBV6-2 or TRBV6-3 and TRBJ2-1; D unresolved. Trimming stripped 0 bases from V and 8 bases from J, with 8 bases between. This CDR3 is 13 amino acids long. Looked up from germline, CDR1 is MNHEY and CDR2 is SVGEGT. CDR3 protein: CASSYSIGYEQFF. The DNA of the CDR3 is TGTGCCAGCAGTTACTCGATAGGGTATGAGCAGTTCTTC.

V is TRBV5-1 and J is TRBJ1-2; 7 nucleotides align to TRBD1. Trimming at V came to 4 bases and at J to 2 bases, leaving 2 bases not matched to a gene. CDR3 size: 13 residues. CDR1 and CDR2 (germline): SGHRS, YFSETQ. The CDR3 nucleotides read TGCGCCAGCAGCGCGACAGGGAACTATGGCTACACCTTC. Amino acid sequence: CASSATGNYGYTF.

The genes are TRBV7-2 and TRBJ1-2; 9 nucleotides match TRBD1. The germline CDR1 and CDR2 sequences are SGHTA and FQGNSA. The V segment lost 4 bases and the J segment 0 bases; nucleotides outside the gene matches: 9. There are 17 residues in the CDR3. The DNA for the CDR3 is TGTGCCAGCAGCTCCAAAGCACAGGGGGCTACTAACTATGGCTACACCTTC. Protein sequence: CASSSKAQGATNYGYTF.

Comment on this clone: A junction end diverges from the germline sequence, so it may reflect a read error. The chain joins TRBV3-1 (or the pseudogene TRBV3-2) to TRBJ1-1; unclear D gene. CDR3 length equals 17 residues. CDR1 and CDR2 (germline): LGHDT, YNNKEL (reference sequence). In DNA, the CDR3 is TGTGCCAGCAGACAAGATACCTATCCGCTTGAAAACACTGAAGCTTTCTTT. This gives the protein CASRQDTYPLENTEAFF.

The chain carries TRBV28 and TRBJ2-7; D is tentatively TRBD1 or TRBD2 (5 bases each). The CDR3 has 14 amino acids. With 1 base removed from V and 3 bases from J, the gap between germline ends came to 10 bases. Germline V CDR1 and CDR2: MDHEN, SYDVKM. The CDR3 DNA reads TGTGCCAGCAGTTTATTTGGGGGATTCTACGAGCAGTACTTC. This gives the protein CASSLFGGFYEQYF.

V usage is TRBV9 and J usage is TRBJ1-1, with a weak D call TRBD1 (5 bases). Germline V lookup: CDR1 SGDLS, CDR2 YYNGEE. This CDR3 is 18 amino acids long. V was shortened by 3 bases and J by 0 bases, with 21 bases between the two germline ends. CDR3 region: CASSAKERGASVNTEAFF. The CDR3 DNA is TGTGCCAGCAGCGCTAAAGAAAGGGGCGCATCCGTGAACACTGAAGCTTTCTTT.

The V call is TRBV4-1, the J call TRBJ2-2; 11 positions match TRBD1. There are 15 residues in the CDR3. The germline V gene has CDR1 MGHRA and CDR2 YSYEKL. The V gene end was trimmed by 4 bases and the J gene end by 4 bases; junction bases not matched to a gene: 2. CDR3 in DNA: TGCGCCAGCAGCCCGGGACAGGGGGTCACCGGGGAGCTGTTTTTT. This gives the protein CASSPGQGVTGELFF.

The chain couples TRBV6-5 to TRBJ1-2, with 7 bases identical to TRBD1. There are 14 residues in the CDR3. Germline assignment: CDR1 MNHEY and CDR2 SVGAGI. With V trimmed by 7 bases and J by 0 bases, 5 bases remained unmatched. CDR3 DNA: TGTGCCAGCACCCCAGGGGGGTCTAACTATGGCTACACCTTC. It translates to CASTPGGSNYGYTF.

The J gene is TRBJ2-3, the V gene TRBV19; 8 bases line up with TRBD2. The junction had 8 bases not matched to a gene; V was cut back by 3 bases and J by 3 bases. In germline, CDR1 is LNHDA, CDR2 SQIVND (reference sequence). The CDR3 consists of 16 residues. The CDR3 loop is CASSILSAGGTDTQYF. CDR3 bases: TGTGCCAGTAGTATCCTTTCGGCGGGAGGTACAGATACGCAGTATTTT. Using reference TRBV19 and TRBJ2-3 for the parts outside the CDR3, the full variable domain is DGGITQSPKYLFRKEGQNVTLSCEQNLNHDAMYWYRQDPGQGLRLIYYSQIVNDFQKGDIAEGYSVSREKKESFPLTVTSAQKNPTAFYLCASSILSAGGTDTQYFGPGTRLTVL.

The J gene is TRBJ1-6, the V gene TRBV7-9, with D hard to call. V lost 0 bases and J 7 bases, leaving 7 bases between the germline ends. Germline values: CDR1 SEHNR, CDR2 FQNEAQ (reference sequence). The CDR3 covers 14 residues. The CDR3 nucleotides are TGTGCCAGCAGCTTAGCGATTACCAATTCACCCCTCCACTTT. This codes for CASSLAITNSPLHF.

This clone was seen a single time. This rearrangement joins TRBV7-9 to TRBJ2-1; D remains ambiguous. V lost 4 bases to trimming and J lost 9 bases, with 19 bases between them. The CDR3 is made up of 15 amino acids. Germline V gene sequence: CDR1 SEHNR, CDR2 FQNEAQ (reference sequence). The CDR3 nucleotides are TGTGCCAGCAGCTCTACAAGGACCTTGGCTCTTGAGCAGTTCTTC. Protein sequence: CASSSTRTLALEQFF.

The CDR3 DNA reads as TGCGCCAGCAGTCTTGACCGACTGGAGCCCCAGCATTTT. This codes for CASSLDRLEPQHF. The rearrangement links TRBV10-1 to TRBJ1-5, with D unclear. The V gene's germline CDR1 is WNHNN and CDR2 SYGVQD (reference sequence). The CDR3 runs 13 residues. The V end was cut by 5 bases, the J end by 8 bases, with 13 bases between.

This chain joins TRBV5-6 and TRBJ2-7, with 11 bases aligning to TRBD1. The CDR3 extends over 16 amino acids. Germline V CDR1 and CDR2: SGHDT, YYEEEE. Unmatched junction bases numbered 12, after V lost 3 bases and J lost 7 bases. The CDR3 DNA sequence: TGTGCCAGCAGCTCACTCCGCGGACAGGGGGCTGTAGAGCAGTACTTC. Encoded protein: CASSSLRGQGAVEQYF.

This clone was seen only once. CDR3 amino acids: CASSLLTSGRIVEQFF. The CDR3 DNA is TGTGCCAGCAGTTTATTGACTAGCGGGAGAATCGTTGAGCAGTTCTTC. This sequence joins TRBV6-5 and TRBJ2-1; 12 nucleotides match TRBD2. Losses at the gene ends were 4 bases for V and 9 bases for J; bases not matched to a gene: 10. The germline V gene has CDR1 MNHEY and CDR2 SVGAGI. The CDR3 runs 16 residues.

This chain uses TRBV2 with TRBJ2-3; D unresolved. CDR1 and CDR2 from the germline V gene are SNHLY and FYNNEI. The V end was cut by 8 bases, the J end by 0 bases, with 6 bases between. The CDR3 has 12 residues. This CDR3 is CASDFSTDTQYF. CDR3 in DNA: TGTGCCAGCGACTTTAGCACAGATACGCAGTATTTT.

The chain carries TRBV6-2 or TRBV6-3 and TRBJ1-1, with a possible D match to TRBD1 (6 bases). V gave up 7 bases and J gave up 7 bases, with 19 bases separating them. Looked up from germline, CDR1 is MNHEY and CDR2 is SVGEGT. The CDR3 is 14 residues long. CDR3 DNA sequence: TGTGCCAGCACCCCCCCGGGACAAGTTTTTGAAGCTTTCTTT. Protein sequence: CASTPPGQVFEAFF.

The V call is TRBV29-1, the J call TRBJ2-1; D may be TRBD1 (6 bases). Germline CDR1 is SQVTM and CDR2 is ANQGSEA. The germline V and J ends were trimmed by 7 bases and 3 bases, with 19 bases remaining between them. The CDR3 totals 15 residues. Here the CDR3 DNA reads TGCAGCGACCGTCAGGGGAATTACCACTACAATGAGCAGTTCTTC. Amino acid sequence: CSDRQGNYHYNEQFF.

The V gene is TRBV4-1, the J gene TRBJ1-3, with TRBD1 matching 8 bases. The V gene end was trimmed by 1 base and the J gene end by 0 bases; junction bases not matched to a gene: 2. The V gene's germline CDR1 is MGHRA and CDR2 YSYEKL. The CDR3 totals 16 residues. The CDR3 nucleotides read TGCGCCAGCAGCCAAGCGGACAGGGTCTCTGGAAACACCATATATTTT. The encoded protein is CASSQADRVSGNTIYF.

This clone has only one observation. This sequence joins TRBV3-1 (or the pseudogene TRBV3-2) and TRBJ1-2; weak D call: TRBD1 (6 bases). This CDR3 has 13 residues. From germline, CDR1 is LGHDT and CDR2 YNNKEL (reference sequence). Trimming pared 4 bases from V and 4 bases from J, leaving 10 bases between. The CDR3 coding sequence is TGTGCCAGCAGCCGGACAGAAGTCTATGGCTACACCTTC. Protein sequence: CASSRTEVYGYTF.

The rearrangement links TRBV4-2 to TRBJ1-2; possible D gene TRBD1, 6 bases. The length of the CDR3 is 15 residues. Germline-derived CDR1 and CDR2 are LGHNA and YNFKEQ. Trimming removed 3 bases from V and 6 bases from J, with 17 bases in between. CDR3 loop: CASSHLTNREDGYTF. The CDR3 DNA reads as TGTGCCAGCAGCCACCTAACGAACAGGGAGGATGGCTACACCTTC.

The rearrangement joins TRBV6-1 to TRBJ2-3; D gene uncertain. The germline V gene encodes CDR1 MNHNS and CDR2 SASEGT. CDR3 length: 15 amino acids. Between the trimmed V and J ends, which lost 5 bases and 3 bases, there was a span of 15 bases. CDR3 in amino acids: CASSSTVAKTDTQYF. The CDR3 coding sequence is TGTGCCAGCAGTTCCACGGTTGCGAAAACAGATACGCAGTATTTT.

The rearrangement uses TRBV11-2 and TRBJ2-1, with TRBD2 matching over 11 bases. The CDR3 runs to 15 residues. Germline V gives CDR1 SGHAT, CDR2 FQNNGV. J was trimmed by 8 bases and V by 5 bases; bases with no gene match: 8. As DNA, the CDR3 is TGTGCCAGCAGCACGACTAGCGGGATCGAGGATGAGCAGTTCTTC. Protein: CASSTTSGIEDEQFF.

The chain is built from TRBV5-6 and TRBJ2-1; 10 bases map to TRBD2. J lost 4 bases, V lost 4 bases, and 5 bases had no gene match. CDR3 length: 15 amino acids. In germline, CDR1 is SGHDT, CDR2 YYEEEE. CDR3 sequence: CASSIAGGPYNEQFF. The CDR3 nucleotides are TGTGCCAGCAGCATAGCGGGAGGACCTTACAATGAGCAGTTCTTC.

This clone was seen only once. J is TRBJ1-4 and V is TRBV2, with 8 nucleotides matching TRBD1. The V gene end was trimmed by 11 bases and the J gene end by 8 bases; junction bases not matched to a gene: 16. Germline V lookup: CDR1 SNHLY, CDR2 FYNNEI. The CDR3 runs 15 residues. The CDR3 coding sequence is TGTGCCGGCACCATTTCAGGGGGCAAAGAAGAAAAACTGTTTTTT. Translating gives CAGTISGGKEEKLFF. The whole variable domain, filled in from reference TRBV2 and TRBJ1-4, reads EPEVTQTPSHQVTQMGQEVILRCVPISNHLYFYWYRQILGQKVEFLVSFYNNEISEKSEIFDDQFSVERPDGSNFTLKIRSTKLEDSAMYFCAGTISGGKEEKLFFGSGTQLSVL.

Only a few counts were recorded for this clone. V gene TRBV4-2 combines with J gene TRBJ1-2; maybe TRBD1 (6 bases). V shed 0 bases and J shed 5 bases, with 13 bases lying between them. Germline V CDR1 and CDR2: LGHNA, YNFKEQ. CDR3 length: 15 amino acids. The CDR3: CASSQELAGEYGYTF. As DNA, the CDR3 is TGTGCCAGCAGCCAAGAATTGGCAGGGGAGTATGGCTACACCTTC.

The V and J genes are TRBV5-8 and TRBJ2-5; D is unresolved. The V gene's germline CDR1 is SGHTS and CDR2 YDEGEE. The CDR3 contains 13 residues. V was shortened by 2 bases and J by 2 bases, with 7 bases between the two germline ends. CDR3 sequence: CASSFTQQETQYF. For the CDR3, the DNA is TGTGCCAGCAGCTTTACCCAACAAGAGACCCAGTACTTC.